This is a list of T cell receptor beta chains from one sample in a study of control samples from healthy donors and cancer patients. Repertoires were generated with immunoSEQ multiplex PCR, while TCRdb's copy carries only in-frame clones and drops some. The sample records about 180,000 clones, 90% being singletons. The source material was blood. Receptors were obtained from a woman aged 45-65 years in good health. Both conserved end residues are part of each CDR3. D genes are given only for firm matches. Clone size is given for some rows only: seen once, a few or many times, or a class if the clone is expanded.

TRBJ2-3,.,TRBV6-5,.,CASSYGQTDTQYF,TGTGCCAGCAGTTACGGTCAGACAGATACGCAGTATTTT
TRBJ2-3,.,TRBV28,.,CASSLILEMGLRDPDTQYF,TGTGCCAGCAGCCTGATTCTGGAGATGGGGTTAAGGGATCCAGATACGCAGTATTTT
TRBJ2-3,.,TRBV18,.,CASSQSFTDTQYF,TGTGCCAGCTCACAAAGTTTCACAGATACGCAGTATTTT
TRBJ2-5,.,TRBV20-1,.,CSASWETQYF,TGCAGTGCTAGTTGGGAGACCCAGTACTTC
TRBJ2-2,.,TRBV18,.,CASSPGQGPNTGELFF,TGTGCCAGCTCACCAGGGCAGGGACCGAACACCGGGGAGCTGTTTTTT
TRBJ1-2,.,TRBV9,TRBD1,CASSVDRGRHGYTF,TGTGCCAGCAGCGTAGACAGGGGGCGGCATGGCTACACCTTC
TRBJ1-1,.,TRBV27,.,CASSLMLGGMNTEAFF,TGTGCCAGCAGTTTAATGTTGGGGGGGATGAACACTGAAGCTTTCTTT
TRBJ2-5,.,TRBV29-1,.,CSATHGGETQYF,TGCAGCGCTACCCACGGCGGGGAGACCCAGTACTTC
TRBJ2-1,.,TRBV5-1,.,CASSLDGSGYNEQFF,TGCGCCAGCAGCTTGGATGGGTCAGGATACAATGAGCAGTTCTTC
TRBJ2-5,.,TRBV9,TRBD1,CASSVGTDQETQYF,TGTGCCAGCAGCGTGGGGACAGACCAAGAGACCCAGTACTTC
TRBJ1-2,.,TRBV5-4,TRBD1,CASSTPGQGALGYTF,TGTGCCAGCAGCACTCCGGGACAGGGGGCTCTCGGCTACACCTTC
TRBJ2-3,.,TRBV2,TRBD2,CASSVKSGRADTQYF,TGTGCCAGCAGCGTAAAGTCGGGGAGGGCAGATACGCAGTATTTT
TRBJ2-5,.,TRBV3-1/TRBV3-2,TRBD1,CASSPRGLVSETQYF,TGTGCCAGCAGCCCCAGGGGGTTGGTTTCTGAGACCCAGTACTTC
TRBJ2-2,.,TRBV6-4,TRBD2,CASSDSASGNTGELFF,TGTGCCAGCAGTGACTCGGCTAGCGGGAACACCGGGGAGCTGTTTTTT
TRBJ1-5,.,TRBV5-4,.,CASSLDNRVPQPQHF,TGTGCCAGCAGCTTGGACAACAGGGTCCCTCAGCCCCAGCATTTT
TRBJ1-2,few,TRBV9,TRBD1,CASSGTGGYGYTF,TGTGCCAGCAGCGGGACAGGGGGCTATGGCTACACCTTC
TRBJ1-2,once,TRBV7-2,.,CASSLSRVPLYGYTF,TGTGCCAGCAGCTTATCCCGGGTCCCCCTCTATGGCTACACCTTC
TRBJ2-2,.,TRBV24-1,.,CATSDPVQDKNTGELFF,TGTGCCACCAGTGATCCTGTACAGGACAAAAACACCGGGGAGCTGTTTTTT
TRBJ2-5,once,TRBV10-3,.,CAIGPGQETQYF,TGTGCCATAGGTCCAGGGCAAGAGACCCAGTACTTC
TRBJ2-7,.,TRBV7-9,.,CASSLTAGPGEEQYF,TGTGCCAGCAGTCTTACTGCTGGACCGGGGGAGGAGCAGTACTTC
TRBJ1-1,.,TRBV12-3/TRBV12-4,TRBD1,CASSFQGDTEAFF,TGTGCCAGCAGTTTTCAGGGGGACACTGAAGCTTTCTTT
TRBJ2-2,.,TRBV6-2/TRBV6-3,TRBD1,CASSTTGTGVMGELFF,TGTGCCAGCAGTACTACCGGGACAGGGGTTATGGGGGAGCTGTTTTTT
TRBJ1-1,.,TRBV6-1,TRBD1,CASSEGQGYTEAFF,TGTGCCAGCAGTGAGGGACAGGGGTACACTGAAGCTTTCTTT
TRBJ1-6,.,TRBV19,.,CASSTTISHNSPLHF,TGTGCCAGTAGCACGACGATATCGCATAATTCACCCCTCCACTTT
TRBJ1-2,.,TRBV7-9,TRBD1,CASSSRQGYGYTF,TGTGCCAGCAGCTCACGACAGGGCTATGGCTACACCTTC
TRBJ1-1,.,TRBV28,.,CASSLTTEAFF,TGTGCCAGCAGTCTCACCACTGAAGCTTTCTTT
TRBJ1-1,.,TRBV27,.,CATSEYRAGRNEAFF,TGTGCCACCTCGGAATACAGGGCTGGAAGGAACGAAGCTTTCTTT
TRBJ2-2,.,TRBV11-1,.,CASSAAPGELFF,TGTGCCAGCAGCGCAGCCCCCGGGGAGCTGTTTTTT
TRBJ1-4,.,TRBV19,.,CASNDSPATNEKLFF,TGTGCCAGCAACGACAGTCCCGCAACTAATGAAAAACTGTTTTTT
TRBJ1-5,.,TRBV2,.,CASSEQVGGAGQPQHF,TGTGCCAGCAGTGAACAAGTCGGGGGCGCGGGGCAGCCCCAGCATTTT
TRBJ1-5,.,TRBV28,.,CASSPALLVNQPQHF,TGTGCCAGCAGCCCAGCGCTTCTCGTCAATCAGCCCCAGCATTTT
TRBJ2-5,once,TRBV7-7,.,CASSFGPTLQETQYF,TGTGCTAGCAGCTTCGGACCGACTCTCCAAGAGACCCAGTACTTC
TRBJ1-5,.,TRBV19,.,CASSRDLSNQPQHF,TGTGCCAGTAGCCGGGATCTTAGCAATCAGCCCCAGCATTTT
TRBJ2-6,.,TRBV6-1,.,CASSGLSRSSGANVLTF,TGTGCCAGCAGTGGTCTGTCTAGGTCCTCTGGGGCCAACGTCCTGACTTTC
TRBJ1-1,.,TRBV7-6,.,CASSLAGGGTEAFF,TGTGCCAGCAGCTTAGCTGGAGGGGGCACTGAAGCTTTCTTT
TRBJ1-2,.,TRBV7-2,TRBD1,CASSSGQGAGGYTF,TGTGCCAGCAGCTCTGGACAGGGGGCGGGAGGCTACACCTTC
TRBJ2-2,.,TRBV7-3,.,CASSLFLGGDTGELFF,TGTGCCAGCAGCTTATTTTTGGGCGGGGACACCGGGGAGCTGTTTTTT
TRBJ1-4,.,TRBV2,.,CASSQQGLREKLFF,TGTGCCAGCAGCCAACAGGGTTTAAGGGAAAAACTGTTTTTT
TRBJ1-6,few,TRBV4-3,.,CASSQDRGLRSPLHF,TGCGCCAGCAGCCAAGATCGAGGACTAAGGTCACCCCTCCACTTT
TRBJ1-1,few,TRBV7-2,TRBD1,CASSSDRGVTEAFF,TGTGCCAGCAGCTCGGACAGGGGTGTCACTGAAGCTTTCTTT
TRBJ2-7,.,TRBV28,TRBD1,CASSLILRDSNEQYF,TGTGCCAGCAGTTTAATCCTCCGGGACAGCAACGAGCAGTACTTC
TRBJ1-1,.,TRBV18,TRBD1,CASRTGDRLAFF,TGTGCCAGCCGGACAGGGGATCGGTTAGCTTTCTTT
TRBJ2-2,.,TRBV7-2,.,CASSLARQNTGELFF,TGTGCCAGCAGCTTAGCGCGACAGAACACCGGGGAGCTGTTTTTT
TRBJ1-1,.,TRBV5-4,.,CASMDYRVNTEAFF,TGTGCCAGCATGGATTACAGGGTGAACACTGAAGCTTTCTTT
TRBJ1-1,.,TRBV7-3,.,CASSRQLNTEAFF,TGTGCCAGCAGCCGACAGCTGAACACTGAAGCTTTCTTT
TRBJ1-4,.,TRBV6-2/TRBV6-3,TRBD1,CASSSATGQGSNEKLFF,TGTGCCAGCAGTTCAGCCACAGGACAGGGGTCAAATGAAAAACTGTTTTTT
TRBJ1-1,.,TRBV7-8,.,CASSFTVKMLNTEAFF,TGTGCCAGCAGCTTCACGGTAAAGATGTTGAACACTGAAGCTTTCTTT
TRBJ2-3,.,TRBV5-6,TRBD2,CASSSLLAGGGTDTQYF,TGTGCCAGCAGCTCGCTCTTGGCGGGAGGGGGTACAGATACGCAGTATTTT
TRBJ1-5,.,TRBV18,.,CASSPIGGNQPQHF,TGTGCCAGCTCACCGATCGGGGGAAATCAGCCCCAGCATTTT
TRBJ1-2,few,TRBV5-4,.,CASSSPSGGLTSGYTF,TGTGCCAGCAGCTCACCATCGGGGGGGCTTACGAGTGGCTACACCTTC
TRBJ2-7,.,TRBV11-2,.,CASRANSGRADYEQYF,TGTGCCAGCAGGGCCAACTCAGGGCGGGCGGACTACGAGCAGTACTTC
TRBJ1-2,once,TRBV28,.,CASRTPGSYGYTF,TGTGCCAGCAGAACTCCGGGATCCTATGGCTACACCTTC